The entry below gives a single TCR beta chain sequence along with its context. This sample stems from a study of blood T cell repertoires in COVID-19. Study summary: PBMCs, B-cell-depleted T cells, or T cells provided the cDNA or gDNA that made up the material.

The CDR3 loop spans 15 amino acids. Germline V gene sequence: CDR1 MNHEY, CDR2 SVGAGI. V was shortened by 7 bases and J by 2 bases, with 12 bases between the two germline ends. The authors' processing: Reference gene primer amplification gave estimated nucleated cell counts. Clones were read by immunoSEQ multiplex PCR, and TCRdb kept only the in-frame ones, dropping some. V and J calls and clone size come straight from that table; D and trimming were deduced from the DNA. The sample records around 330,000 clones, around 87% being singletons. Sequenced material: peripheral blood. The origin of this receptor is a woman aged 50 to 65 with active or convalescent COVID-19. V gene TRBV6-5 combines with J gene TRBJ2-6, with no clear D. CDR3 DNA sequence: TGTGCCAGCACCCCCGAGAGCGCTGGGGCCAACGTCCTGACTTTC. As protein: CASTPESAGANVLTF.